This record concerns one T cell receptor beta chain sequence. The target antigen is unknown. The study ran its PCR with 60 Vbeta and 13 Jbeta primers. Repertoires were generated with immunoSEQ multiplex PCR, while TCRdb's copy carries only in-frame clones and drops some. This table has just over 150,000 clones, around 88% appearing once. The length of the CDR3 is 14 residues. Germline CDR1 WNHNN, CDR2 SYGVQD (reference sequence). The ends lost 3 bases at V and 9 bases at J; junction bases unmatched: 5. This entry belongs to a study of cytomegalovirus exposure and HLA in healthy donors. Study as a whole: One earlier analysis, a look at about 179 million T cells, found some 110 million unique TCR beta sequences.

Study-wide points: Sequencing artifact likely explains a cluster of highly shared sequence variants. Reportedly, TCR beta sequences accurately predicted HLA-A and HLA-B alleles in most subjects.

The receptor was derived from a woman under 30 in good health and CMV-seronegative. V usage is TRBV10-1 and J usage is TRBJ2-3, with 11 nucleotides matching TRBD2. The sample comprised PBMCs. As DNA, the CDR3 is TGCGCCAGCAGTGAACTAGCGGGAGTAGGCACGCAGTATTTT. Translating gives CASSELAGVGTQYF.